This T cell receptor beta chain appears in the sequencing data of a study of T cells after yellow fever vaccination. Study details: SMART-Seq v4 Ultra Low Input handled preparation of low-cell-number fractions.

CDR3 length equals 14 residues. V was clipped by 2 bases and J by 4 bases, with 11 bases between them. Looked up from germline, CDR1 is ENHRY and CDR2 is SYGVKD. 5'RACE template switching produced TCR cDNA carrying a universal primer site and UMIs. TCRdb recomputed calls from the 5' RACE reads with MiXCR, one row per CDR3 protein. This sample has 150,000 to 200,000 distinct CDR3 sequences, with around 7.2% found just once. Study-wide findings and caveats: Post-booster reappearance was seen for most primary-vaccination clones (about 96% CD4, around 88% CD8). It was a small share of clonotypes that appeared in both CD4 and CD8 compartments.

The table lists this clonotype with many counts. Its antigen is still unknown. This clonotype originated in a man aged 18 to 29 who received the YFV17D yellow fever vaccine. The chain combines TRBV10-3 with TRBJ1-2; TRBD1 is a possible D gene (5 bases). Sequencing was performed on CD4+ T cells sorted from PBMCs, taken around 5 days after the first yellow fever vaccination. As DNA, the CDR3 is TGTGCCATCAGTGAGGGGCGGGGGAGCTATGGCTACACCTTC. Translation gives CAISEGRGSYGYTF.